This T cell receptor beta chain was recorded in a study of T cell responses to AZD1222 COVID-19 vaccine (dated by TCRdb to about 2021). General notes on the study: TCR sequencing was performed for 230 to 250 trial participants, of whom about 200 were given two doses of AZD1222 and some 26 were given two doses of MenACWY control vaccine. Trial participants were enrolled into age subgroups of 18-55, 56-69 and 70-plus years, which contained about 150, 28 and 57 TCR-sequenced participants, respectively. The paper's findings and limits, for the study overall: The 56-69-year group was small, and its depth increase did not reach significance, likely because of low power. Participants were mostly white British and included more females than males, and it was suggested by the authors that clonal diversity may have been underestimated. A significant rise in spike-specific TCR breadth and depth was observed after two AZD1222 doses relative to day 0 and relative to MenACWY recipients. The vaccine-associated CD4 TCRs covered the entire spike protein, and the dominant responses fell in regions 160-218 and 743-854. Only five to seven AZD1222 recipients were SARS-CoV-2 seropositive at baseline, limiting conclusions about previously exposed vaccinees. Because no day 14 peak-response samples were available, repertoires were characterized only after the peak T cell response. Nearly half of unique spike-specific TCRs reportedly recognized epitopes outside regions mutated in the B.1.351 and B.1.1.7 variants.

The CDR3 regions of human TCRbeta chains were analyzed by immunosequencing. The authors' analysis ran thus. TCRs in the repertoires were matched against a reference library of SARS-CoV-2-specific TCRs that had been generated with the MIRA antigen-specificity platform. Breadth was defined as the fraction of unique TCRs that were SARS-CoV-2-associated. Depth was defined as the fraction of total T cells that were SARS-CoV-2-associated. Each spike-specific TCR was assigned to its reactive spike region and to a CD4 or CD8 class using the MIRA data. Log10-transformed breadth and depth values were compared by one-way ANOVA with Sidak's multiple comparisons tests. TCRdb took over this immuneACCESS table, retaining in-frame rearrangements with V and J assigned. Such tables are incomplete; in checked studies, under half of the missing clones stem from an unresolved V gene, and the remainder is unexplained. V and J calls and clone size come straight from that table; D and trimming were deduced from the DNA. For this sample there are roughly 150,000 clones; approximately 93% appear just once. More than 0.9% of the sample goes to the ten largest clones.

The time point label of this sample denotes: about 28 days (+/-7) after the second vaccine dose. AZD1222 recipients given second doses at about 4 weeks or at about 12 weeks were pooled, since spike-specific TCR depth and breadth were not found to differ between the two schedules. The vaccinee samples were drawn from two UK trials, COV001 and COV002, one of which was a single-blind randomized controlled phase 2/3 trial testing AZD1222 (ChAdOx1 nCoV-19) in healthy adults. For TCRbeta chain sequencing, PBMC samples were collected from trial participants at day 0 and at day 28 after the second dose. Trimming at the junction amounts to 5 bases on V and 8 bases on J, and the germline ends lie 15 bases apart. Including the terminal cysteine and phenylalanine, the CDR3 comprises 13 residues. Just CDR3 DNA is preserved here, 39 bases in frame from base 1. Reading the germline V gene gives CDR1 SGHAT and CDR2 FQNNGV.

Worth noting for this clone: Its antigen is unknown. Base qualities are not provided; no much larger clone lies one nucleotide away.

This clonotype was obtained from an adult who received the AZD1222 COVID-19 vaccine. This specimen was peripheral blood, taken 28 days after the second AZD1222 dose. Recombination joined TRBV11-2 with TRBJ1-2; TRBD1 is perhaps the D gene, given 5 matching bases. The CDR3 region: CASSLEGRGGYTF. The DNA reads TGTGCCAGCAGCCTCGAGGGGCGCGGCGGCTACACCTTC.